These 7 T cell receptor beta chains originate from one sample sequenced in a study of shared clonotypes between healthy human individuals. Method: immunoSEQ multiplex PCR; TCRdb's copy keeps in-frame clones and lacks some. The repertoire holds approximately 480,000 clones, 60% to 80% seen once, with under 15% in the top ten. The sequenced material came from PBMCs. The receptors were sampled from a woman in her forties in good health. Some clones in this sample may be carry-over from other donors' samples.

The rearrangement joins TRBV28 to TRBJ2-5; the match to TRBD1 covers 8 bases. The J call may be wrong; the DNA end is better matched by TRBJ2-7. CDR1 and CDR2 from the germline V gene are MDHEN and SYDVKM. The CDR3 is 14 residues long. The CDR3 DNA is TGTGCCAGCACCCCCGGGGACAGGCCCTACGAGCAGTACTTC. It specifies CASTPGDRPYEQYF.

CDR3 residues: CASSQGGGRAQDEQFF. The CDR3 nucleotides are TGCGCCAGCAGCCAAGGGGGCGGGAGGGCCCAAGATGAGCAGTTCTTC. The chain links TRBV4-1 to TRBJ2-1; 9 nucleotides line up with TRBD2. Germline loops: CDR1 MGHRA, CDR2 YSYEKL. The CDR3 covers 16 residues. V dropped 1 base and J dropped 8; count of bases not matched to a gene: 9.

This clone came up a few times. The chain combines TRBV5-1 with TRBJ1-1; D unresolved. Trimming removed 0 bases from V and 1 base from J, with 7 bases in between. There are 14 residues in the CDR3. Germline CDR1 reads SGHRS; CDR2 reads YFSETQ. This chain's CDR3 is CASSLEPANTEAFF. CDR3 sequence (DNA): TGCGCCAGCAGCTTGGAACCGGCGAACACTGAAGCTTTCTTT.

The chain has TRBV2 and TRBJ1-6; 7 positions agree with TRBD1. The CDR3 extends over 15 amino acids. From germline, CDR1 is SNHLY and CDR2 FYNNEI. V trimming: 3 bases; J trimming: 9 bases; junction bases outside the gene matches: 8. The CDR3: CASSERQGVTSPLHF. CDR3 nucleotides: TGTGCCAGCAGTGAGCGGCAGGGGGTCACTTCACCCCTCCACTTT.

The V call is TRBV19, the J call TRBJ2-7; 11 bases map to TRBD2. Trimming took 5 bases from V and 2 from J; bases not matched to a gene: 11. CDR3 length: 17 amino acids. Germline V gene data show CDR1 as LNHDA and CDR2 as SQIVND (reference sequence). The CDR3 nucleotides are TGTGCCAGTAGTCCCCGGCTAGCGGGAGGCCGAACCTACGAGCAGTACTTC. Translated: CASSPRLAGGRTYEQYF.

Comment on this clone: Other DNA variants within this sample encode the same CDR3. This sequence joins TRBV18 and TRBJ1-1, with a possible D match to TRBD1 (5 bases). Germline CDR1 reads KGHSH; CDR2 reads LQKENI. The CDR3 contains 13 residues. Trimming removed 3 bases at V and 1 base at J, with 6 bases between. CDR3 sequence (DNA): TGTGCCAGCTCACCCGGACAGAACACTGAAGCTTTCTTT. Translating it yields CASSPGQNTEAFF.

This rearrangement joins TRBV27 to TRBJ2-7; TRBD1 is a possible D gene (7 bases). Trimming stripped 3 bases from V and 2 bases from J, with 23 bases between. The germline CDR1 and CDR2 sequences are MNHEY and SMNVEV (reference sequence). This CDR3 spans 18 amino acids. DNA for the CDR3: TGTGCCAGCAGTTTCCTATGCGGGACAGCCCTTCTAACCTACGAGCAGTACTTC. Amino acids: CASSFLCGTALLTYEQYF.